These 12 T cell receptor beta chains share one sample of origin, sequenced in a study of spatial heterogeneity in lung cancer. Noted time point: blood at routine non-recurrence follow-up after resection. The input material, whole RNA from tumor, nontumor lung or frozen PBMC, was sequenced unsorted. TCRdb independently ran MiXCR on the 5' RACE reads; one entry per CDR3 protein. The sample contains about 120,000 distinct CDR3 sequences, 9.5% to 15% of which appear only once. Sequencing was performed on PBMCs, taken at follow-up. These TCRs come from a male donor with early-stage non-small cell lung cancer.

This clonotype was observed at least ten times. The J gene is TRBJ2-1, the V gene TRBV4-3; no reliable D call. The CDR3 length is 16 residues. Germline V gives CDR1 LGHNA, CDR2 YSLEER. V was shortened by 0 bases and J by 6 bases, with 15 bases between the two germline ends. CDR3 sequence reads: CASSQERQWRSNEQFF. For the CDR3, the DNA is TGCGCCAGCAGCCAAGAACGGCAGTGGCGCAGCAATGAGCAGTTCTTC.

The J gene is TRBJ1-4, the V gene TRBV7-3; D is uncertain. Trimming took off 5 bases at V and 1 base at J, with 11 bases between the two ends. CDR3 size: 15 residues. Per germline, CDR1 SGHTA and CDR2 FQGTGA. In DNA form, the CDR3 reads TGTGCCAGCAGCCCGAGGCGGGGAACTAATGAAAAACTGTTTTTT. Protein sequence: CASSPRRGTNEKLFF.

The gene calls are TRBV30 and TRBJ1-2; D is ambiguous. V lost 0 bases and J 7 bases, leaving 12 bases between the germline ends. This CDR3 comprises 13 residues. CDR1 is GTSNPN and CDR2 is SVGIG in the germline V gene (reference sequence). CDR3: CAWSVLFRAGYTF. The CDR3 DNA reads TGTGCCTGGAGTGTACTCTTTCGGGCTGGCTACACCTTC.

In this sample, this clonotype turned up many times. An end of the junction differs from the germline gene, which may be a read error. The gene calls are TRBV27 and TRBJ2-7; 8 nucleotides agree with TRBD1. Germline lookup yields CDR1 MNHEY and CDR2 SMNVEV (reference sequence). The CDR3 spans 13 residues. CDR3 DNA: TGTGCCAGCCGCCCTAATGGGGCAGGGGGCGCTCACTTC. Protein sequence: CASRPNGAGGAHF.

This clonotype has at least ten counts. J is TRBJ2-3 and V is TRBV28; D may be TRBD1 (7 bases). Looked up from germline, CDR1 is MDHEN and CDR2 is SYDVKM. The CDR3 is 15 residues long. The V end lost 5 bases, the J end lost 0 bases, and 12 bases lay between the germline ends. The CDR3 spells CASSRQGGSTDTQYF. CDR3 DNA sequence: TGTGCCAGCAGTCGCCAGGGGGGTAGCACAGATACGCAGTATTTT.

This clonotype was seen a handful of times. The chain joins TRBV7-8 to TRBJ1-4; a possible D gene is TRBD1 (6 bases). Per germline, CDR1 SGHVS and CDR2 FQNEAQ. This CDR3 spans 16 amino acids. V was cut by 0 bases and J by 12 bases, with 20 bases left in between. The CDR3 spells CASSLATGQDGEQLFF. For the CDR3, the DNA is TGTGCCAGCAGCTTAGCAACAGGGCAGGATGGGGAACAACTGTTTTTT.

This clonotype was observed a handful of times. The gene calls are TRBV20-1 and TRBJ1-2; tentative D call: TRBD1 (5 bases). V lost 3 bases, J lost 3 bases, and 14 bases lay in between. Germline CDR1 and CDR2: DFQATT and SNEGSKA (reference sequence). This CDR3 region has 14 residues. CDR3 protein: CSARLPGTDYGYTF. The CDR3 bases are TGCAGTGCTAGGCTGCCAGGGACGGACTATGGCTACACCTTC.

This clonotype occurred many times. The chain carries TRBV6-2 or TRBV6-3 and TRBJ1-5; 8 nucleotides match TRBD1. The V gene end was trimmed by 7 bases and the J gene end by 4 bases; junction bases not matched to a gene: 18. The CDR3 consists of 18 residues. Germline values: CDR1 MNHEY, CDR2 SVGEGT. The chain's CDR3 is CASTPGRAGGASNQPQHF. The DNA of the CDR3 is TGTGCCAGCACTCCCGGAAGGGCAGGGGGCGCATCGAATCAGCCCCAGCATTTT.

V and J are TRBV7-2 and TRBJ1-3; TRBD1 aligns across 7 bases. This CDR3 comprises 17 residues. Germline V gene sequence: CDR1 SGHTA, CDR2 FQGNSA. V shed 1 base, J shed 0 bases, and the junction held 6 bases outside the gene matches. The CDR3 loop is CASSLGRGQSSGNTIYF. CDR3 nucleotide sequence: TGTGCCAGCAGCTTAGGGAGGGGGCAAAGCTCTGGAAACACCATATATTTT. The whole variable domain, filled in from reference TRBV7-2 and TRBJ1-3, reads GAGVSQSPSNKVTEKGKDVELRCDPISGHTALYWYRQSLGQGLEFLIYFQGNSAPDKSGLPSDRFSAERTGGSVSTLTIQRTQQEDSAVYLCASSLGRGQSSGNTIYFGEGSWLTVV.

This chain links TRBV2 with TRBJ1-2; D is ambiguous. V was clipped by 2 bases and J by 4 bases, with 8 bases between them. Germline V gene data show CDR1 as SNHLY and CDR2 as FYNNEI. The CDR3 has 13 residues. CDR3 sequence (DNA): TGTGCCAGCAGTGAAAACGACCGCTATGGCTACACCTTC. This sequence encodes CASSENDRYGYTF.

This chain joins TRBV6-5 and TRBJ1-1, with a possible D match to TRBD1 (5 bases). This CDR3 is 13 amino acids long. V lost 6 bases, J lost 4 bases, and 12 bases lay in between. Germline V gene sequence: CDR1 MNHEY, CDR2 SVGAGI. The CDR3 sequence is CASRSPGGTEAFF. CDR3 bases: TGTGCCAGCAGAAGCCCCGGGGGCACTGAAGCTTTCTTT.

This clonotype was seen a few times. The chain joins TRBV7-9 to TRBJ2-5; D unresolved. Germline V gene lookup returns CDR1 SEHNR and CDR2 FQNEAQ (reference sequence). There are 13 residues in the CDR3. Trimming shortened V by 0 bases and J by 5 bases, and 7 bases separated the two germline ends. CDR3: CASSLALYETQYF. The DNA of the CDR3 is TGTGCCAGCAGCTTAGCCCTTTATGAGACCCAGTACTTC.